Below are 2 T cell receptor beta chains sequenced from a single sample in a study of cytomegalovirus exposure and HLA in healthy donors. Researchers ran the PCR with 60 Vbeta and 13 Jbeta primers. Sequencing was performed with immunoSEQ multiplex PCR; in TCRdb, only in-frame clones are kept and a portion is missing. The sample records roughly 140,000 clones, over 70% being singletons. The sample taken for sequencing was PBMCs. The receptors were sampled from a man aged 35-49 years in good health and CMV-seropositive.

This chain links TRBV27 with TRBJ2-7, with TRBD2 matching over 9 bases. V dropped 0 bases and J dropped 4; count of bases not matched to a gene: 7. CDR3 size: 16 residues. The germline V gene has CDR1 MNHEY and CDR2 SMNVEV (reference sequence). Written as DNA, the CDR3 is TGTGCCAGCAGTTTATCGGGCCTAGCGGGATTATACGAGCAGTACTTC. Amino acids: CASSLSGLAGLYEQYF.

The chain is built from TRBV6-6 and TRBJ1-1; perhaps TRBD1 as D (5 bases). V was trimmed by 0 bases and J by 6 bases, leaving 17 bases between them. Per germline, CDR1 MNHNY and CDR2 SVGAGI (reference sequence). CDR3 length equals 16 residues. The CDR3 is CASSYSSGRGGPEAFF. Here the CDR3 DNA reads TGTGCCAGCAGTTACTCGAGCGGTCGGGGGGGTCCTGAAGCTTTCTTT.